This T cell receptor (beta chain) is drawn from a study of cytotoxic CD8 clonotypes in ibrutinib-treated CLL. The CDR3 consists of 11 residues. V was clipped by 5 bases and J by 9 bases, with 8 bases between them. Germline CDR1 SNHLY, CDR2 FYNNEI. Profiling relied on immunoSEQ multiplex PCR, and the TCRdb table lists in-frame clones only, not all of them. This table has 50,000 to 75,000 clones, about three quarters appearing once. The chain uses TRBV2 and TRBJ2-1; D uncertain. The TCR sequence derives from a human donor with chronic lymphocytic leukemia. The sample was PBMCs, taken after 12 months of ibrutinib treatment. The CDR3 nucleotides are TGTGCCAGCAGTATGACGTGTGAGCAGTTCTTC. Its translation: CASSMTCEQFF.